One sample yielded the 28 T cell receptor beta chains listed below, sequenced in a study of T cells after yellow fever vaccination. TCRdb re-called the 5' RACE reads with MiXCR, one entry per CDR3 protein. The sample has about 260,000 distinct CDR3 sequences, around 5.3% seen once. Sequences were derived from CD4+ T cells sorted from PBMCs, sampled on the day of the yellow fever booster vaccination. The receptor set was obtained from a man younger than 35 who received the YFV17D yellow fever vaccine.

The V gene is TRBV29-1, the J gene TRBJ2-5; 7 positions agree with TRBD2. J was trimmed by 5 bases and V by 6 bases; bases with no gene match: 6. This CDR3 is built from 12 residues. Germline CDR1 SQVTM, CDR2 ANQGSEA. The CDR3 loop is CSVKLARETQYF. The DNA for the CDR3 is TGCAGCGTCAAACTAGCGAGGGAGACCCAGTACTTC.

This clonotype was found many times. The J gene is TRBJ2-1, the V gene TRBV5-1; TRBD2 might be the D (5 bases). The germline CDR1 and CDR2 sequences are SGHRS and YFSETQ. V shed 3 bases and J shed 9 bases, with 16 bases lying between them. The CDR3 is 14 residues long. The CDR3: CASSSGSAGIEQFF. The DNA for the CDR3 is TGCGCCAGCAGCTCCGGGTCGGCCGGGATTGAGCAGTTCTTC.

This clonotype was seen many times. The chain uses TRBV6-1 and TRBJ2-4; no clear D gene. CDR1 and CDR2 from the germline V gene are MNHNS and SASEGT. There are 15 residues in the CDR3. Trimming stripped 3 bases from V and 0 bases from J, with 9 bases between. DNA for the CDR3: TGTGCCAGCAGTGATTTTGGGTCAGCCAAAAACATTCAGTACTTC. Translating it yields CASSDFGSAKNIQYF.

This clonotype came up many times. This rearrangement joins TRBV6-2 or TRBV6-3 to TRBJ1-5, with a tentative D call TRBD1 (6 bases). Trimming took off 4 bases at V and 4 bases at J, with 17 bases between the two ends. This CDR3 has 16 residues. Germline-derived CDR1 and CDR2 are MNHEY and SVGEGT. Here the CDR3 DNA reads TGTGCCAGCAGTTTCTACAGGACAGCCGGTAATCAGCCCCAGCATTTT. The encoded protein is CASSFYRTAGNQPQHF.

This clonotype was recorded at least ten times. The CDR3 reads CASSPQGWSYNEQFF. CDR3 in DNA: TGTGCCAGCAGCCCCCAGGGTTGGTCCTACAATGAGCAGTTCTTC. V is TRBV7-2 and J is TRBJ2-1, with D possibly being TRBD1 (5 bases). This CDR3 is 15 amino acids long. Germline values: CDR1 SGHTA, CDR2 FQGNSA. Deletions cut 5 bases from V and 1 base from J, with 12 bases between.

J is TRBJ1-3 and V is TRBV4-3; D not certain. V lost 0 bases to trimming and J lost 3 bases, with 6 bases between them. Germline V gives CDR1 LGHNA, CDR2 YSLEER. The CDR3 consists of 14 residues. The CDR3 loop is CASSQERVGNTIYF. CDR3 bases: TGCGCCAGCAGCCAAGAACGGGTTGGAAACACCATATATTTT.

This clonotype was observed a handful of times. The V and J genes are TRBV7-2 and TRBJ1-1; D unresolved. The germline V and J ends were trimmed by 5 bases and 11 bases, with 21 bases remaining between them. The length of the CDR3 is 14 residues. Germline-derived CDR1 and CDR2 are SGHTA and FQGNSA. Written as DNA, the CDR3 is TGTGCCAGCAGCCAAAGCTACATGAACACTCTGGCTTTCTTT. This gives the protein CASSQSYMNTLAFF.

CDR3 region: CASSTLAGVPNEQFF. In nucleotides, the CDR3 is TGTGCCAGCAGCACCCTAGCGGGGGTCCCCAATGAGCAGTTCTTC. This rearrangement joins TRBV7-2 to TRBJ2-1; 10 bases align to TRBD2. Germline V lookup: CDR1 SGHTA, CDR2 FQGNSA. This CDR3 contains 15 residues. The J segment lost 6 bases and the V segment lost 5 bases, leaving 7 bases of the junction unmatched.

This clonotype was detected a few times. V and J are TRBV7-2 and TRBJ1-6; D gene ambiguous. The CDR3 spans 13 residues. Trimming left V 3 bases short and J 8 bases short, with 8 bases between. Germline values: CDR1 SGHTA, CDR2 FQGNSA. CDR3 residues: CASSFKRDSPLHF. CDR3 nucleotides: TGTGCCAGCAGCTTTAAAAGAGATTCACCCCTCCACTTT.

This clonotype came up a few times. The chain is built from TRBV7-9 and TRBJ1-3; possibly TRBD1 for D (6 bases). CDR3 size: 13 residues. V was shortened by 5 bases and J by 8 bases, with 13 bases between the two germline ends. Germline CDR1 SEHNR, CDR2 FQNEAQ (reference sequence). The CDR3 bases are TGTGCCAGCAGCCCCAGGAGGGGGGACACCATATATTTT. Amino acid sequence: CASSPRRGDTIYF.

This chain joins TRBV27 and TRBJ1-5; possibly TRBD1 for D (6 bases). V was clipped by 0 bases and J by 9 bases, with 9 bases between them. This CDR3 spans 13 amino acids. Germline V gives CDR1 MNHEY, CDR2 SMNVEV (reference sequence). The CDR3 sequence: CASSLSGRGPQHF. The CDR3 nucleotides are TGTGCCAGCAGTTTATCGGGCAGGGGGCCCCAGCATTTT.

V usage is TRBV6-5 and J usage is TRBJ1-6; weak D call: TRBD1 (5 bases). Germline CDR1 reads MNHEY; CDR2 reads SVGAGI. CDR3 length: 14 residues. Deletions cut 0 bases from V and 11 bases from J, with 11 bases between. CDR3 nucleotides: TGTGCCAGCAGTTACTCCCAGGGTATTACACCCCTCCACTTT. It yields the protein CASSYSQGITPLHF.

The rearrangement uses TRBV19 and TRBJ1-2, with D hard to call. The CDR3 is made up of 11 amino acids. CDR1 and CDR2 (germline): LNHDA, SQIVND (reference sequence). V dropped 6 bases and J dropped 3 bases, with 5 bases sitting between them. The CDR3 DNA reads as TGTGCCAGTAGGCGTTACTATGGCTACACCTTC. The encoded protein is CASRRYYGYTF.

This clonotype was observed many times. CDR3 residues: CATRAENAYNEQFF. The CDR3 coding sequence is TGTGCCACCAGGGCAGAGAACGCCTACAATGAGCAGTTCTTC. This chain links TRBV15 with TRBJ2-1, with D uncertain. The CDR3 is made up of 14 amino acids. The germline V and J ends were trimmed by 6 bases and 2 bases, with 11 bases remaining between them. Germline assignment: CDR1 LNHNV and CDR2 YYDKDF (reference sequence).

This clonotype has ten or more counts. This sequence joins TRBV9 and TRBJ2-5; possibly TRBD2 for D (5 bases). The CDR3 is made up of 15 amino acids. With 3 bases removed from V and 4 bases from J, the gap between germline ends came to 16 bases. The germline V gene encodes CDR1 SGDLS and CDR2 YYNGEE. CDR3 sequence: CASSAGLLVAETQYF. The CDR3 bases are TGTGCCAGCAGCGCAGGACTGCTCGTTGCAGAGACCCAGTACTTC.

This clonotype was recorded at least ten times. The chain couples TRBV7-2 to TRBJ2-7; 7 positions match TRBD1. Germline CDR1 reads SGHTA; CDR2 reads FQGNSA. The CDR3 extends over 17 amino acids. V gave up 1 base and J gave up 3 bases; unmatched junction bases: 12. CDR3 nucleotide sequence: TGTGCCAGCAGCTTAGGGGTAGGGGGCCTGCCCCTCTACGAGCAGTACTTC. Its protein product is CASSLGVGGLPLYEQYF.

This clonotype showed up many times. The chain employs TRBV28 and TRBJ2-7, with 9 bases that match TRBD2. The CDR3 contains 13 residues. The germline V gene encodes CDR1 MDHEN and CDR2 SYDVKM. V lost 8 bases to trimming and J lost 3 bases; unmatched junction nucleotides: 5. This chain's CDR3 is CASCASGIYEQYV. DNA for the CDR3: TGTGCCAGCTGTGCTAGCGGGATCTACGAGCAGTACGTC.

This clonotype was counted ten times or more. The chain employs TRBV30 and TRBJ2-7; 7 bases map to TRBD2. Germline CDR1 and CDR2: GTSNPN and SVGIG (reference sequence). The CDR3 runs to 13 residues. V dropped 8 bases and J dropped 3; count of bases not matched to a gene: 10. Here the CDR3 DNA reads TGTGCCGGGGGGGAAGGACACGGCTACGAGCAGTACTTC. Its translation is CAGGEGHGYEQYF.

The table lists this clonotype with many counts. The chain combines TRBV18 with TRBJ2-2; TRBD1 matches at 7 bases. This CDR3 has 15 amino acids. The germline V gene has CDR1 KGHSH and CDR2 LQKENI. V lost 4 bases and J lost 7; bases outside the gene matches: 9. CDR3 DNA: TGTGCCAGCTCACGGGACAGACCTATGAGCGGGGAGCTGTTTTTT. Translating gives CASSRDRPMSGELFF.

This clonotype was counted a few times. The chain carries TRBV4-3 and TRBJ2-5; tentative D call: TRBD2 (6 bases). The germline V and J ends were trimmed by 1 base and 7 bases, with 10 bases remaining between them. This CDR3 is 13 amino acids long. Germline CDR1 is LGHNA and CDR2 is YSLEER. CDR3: CASSQVDGRTQYF. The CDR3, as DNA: TGCGCCAGCAGCCAAGTGGACGGGAGGACCCAGTACTTC.

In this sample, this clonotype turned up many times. This CDR3 is CASSQERAGAYTDTQYF. The CDR3 DNA reads as TGCGCCAGCAGCCAAGAACGGGCGGGGGCTTACACAGATACGCAGTATTTT. The J gene is TRBJ2-3, the V gene TRBV4-3; tentative D call: TRBD2 (7 bases). Between the trimmed V and J ends, which lost 0 bases and 2 bases, there was a span of 15 bases. The CDR3 is 17 residues long. Per germline, CDR1 LGHNA and CDR2 YSLEER.

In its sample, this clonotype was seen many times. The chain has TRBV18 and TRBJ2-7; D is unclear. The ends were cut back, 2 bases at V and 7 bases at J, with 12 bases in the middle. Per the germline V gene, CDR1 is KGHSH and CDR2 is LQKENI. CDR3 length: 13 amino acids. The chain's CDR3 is CASSPTSDAEQYF. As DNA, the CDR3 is TGTGCCAGCTCACCAACATCTGACGCGGAGCAGTACTTC. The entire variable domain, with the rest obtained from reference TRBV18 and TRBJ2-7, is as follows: NAGVMQNPRHLVRRRGQEARLRCSPMKGHSHVYWYRQLPEEGLKFMVYLQKENIIDESGMPKERFSAEFPKEGPSILRIQQVVRGDSAAYFCASSPTSDAEQYFGPGTRLTVT.

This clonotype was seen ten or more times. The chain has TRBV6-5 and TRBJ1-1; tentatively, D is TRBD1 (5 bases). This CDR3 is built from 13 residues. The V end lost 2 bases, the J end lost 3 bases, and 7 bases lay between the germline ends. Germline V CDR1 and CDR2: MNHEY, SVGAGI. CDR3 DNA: TGTGCCAGCAGTTACCGGGGGGACACTGAAGCTTTCTTT. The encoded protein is CASSYRGDTEAFF.

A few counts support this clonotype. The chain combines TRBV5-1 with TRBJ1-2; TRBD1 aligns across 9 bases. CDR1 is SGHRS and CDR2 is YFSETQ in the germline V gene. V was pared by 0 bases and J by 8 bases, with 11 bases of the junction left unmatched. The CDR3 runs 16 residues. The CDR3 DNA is TGCGCCAGCAGCTTGGAGCCTACCGGGACAGGGATGGGCTACACCTTC. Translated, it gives CASSLEPTGTGMGYTF.

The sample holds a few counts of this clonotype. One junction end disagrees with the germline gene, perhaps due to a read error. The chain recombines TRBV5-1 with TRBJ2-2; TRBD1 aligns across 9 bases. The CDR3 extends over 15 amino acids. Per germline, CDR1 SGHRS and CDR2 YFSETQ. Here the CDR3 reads CDSKKQGARNGELFF. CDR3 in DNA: TGCGACAGCAAGAAACAGGGGGCGCGAAACGGGGAGCTGTTTTTT.

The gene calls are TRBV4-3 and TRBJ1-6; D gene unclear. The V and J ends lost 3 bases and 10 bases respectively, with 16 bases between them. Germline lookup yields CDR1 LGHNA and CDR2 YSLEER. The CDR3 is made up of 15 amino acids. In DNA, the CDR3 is TGCGCCAGCAGCCAGGCGTGGGGTTCGGCGTCACCCCTCCACTTT. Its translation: CASSQAWGSASPLHF.

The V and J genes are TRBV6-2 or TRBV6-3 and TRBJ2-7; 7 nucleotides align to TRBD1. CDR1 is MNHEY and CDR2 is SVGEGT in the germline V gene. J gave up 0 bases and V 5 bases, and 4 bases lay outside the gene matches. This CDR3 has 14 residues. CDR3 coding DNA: TGTGCCAGCAGTAAAACAGGGGTCTCCTACGAGCAGTACTTC. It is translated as CASSKTGVSYEQYF.

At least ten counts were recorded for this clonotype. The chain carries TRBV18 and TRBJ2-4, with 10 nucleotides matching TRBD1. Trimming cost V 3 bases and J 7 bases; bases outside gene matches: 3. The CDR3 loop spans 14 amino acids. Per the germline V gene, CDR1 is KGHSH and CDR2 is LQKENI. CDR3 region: CASSPTGGSNIQYF. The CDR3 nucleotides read TGTGCCAGCTCACCGACAGGGGGCTCGAACATTCAGTACTTC.